Presented here are 24 T cell receptor beta chains from one specimen sequenced in a study of T cell changes during pregnancy in multiple sclerosis. Assay: immunoSEQ multiplex PCR; the TCRdb copy retains only in-frame clones and omits some. The table has some 110,000 clones, roughly 89% seen once. The source material was peripheral blood, sampled before pregnancy. These receptor sequences come from a female donor with multiple sclerosis, enrolled in a pregnancy study.

The chain combines TRBV6-1 with TRBJ1-2, with D maybe TRBD1 (6 bases). The V end lost 0 bases, the J end lost 8 bases, and 10 bases lay between the germline ends. The CDR3 extends over 13 amino acids. Germline values: CDR1 MNHNS, CDR2 SASEGT. This CDR3 reads CASSEAGARGYTF. CDR3 nucleotides: TGTGCCAGCAGTGAAGCGGGGGCCCGCGGCTACACCTTC.

V gene TRBV27 combines with J gene TRBJ2-7; TRBD2 agrees at 8 bases. After removal of 3 bases from V and 3 bases from J, the junction contained 1 base not matched to a gene. CDR1 is MNHEY and CDR2 is SMNVEV in the germline V gene (reference sequence). The CDR3 loop spans 13 amino acids. CDR3 nucleotides: TGTGCCAGCAGTTTCGGGGGGGGCTACGAGCAGTACTTC. Its protein is CASSFGGGYEQYF.

In its sample, this clone was seen a few times. The V gene is TRBV7-9, the J gene TRBJ1-5, with 7 nucleotides matching TRBD1. The CDR3 runs to 15 residues. Germline lookup yields CDR1 SEHNR and CDR2 FQNEAQ (reference sequence). The ends lost 5 bases at V and 0 bases at J; junction bases unmatched: 4. CDR3: CASSPGTDSNQPQHF. As DNA, the CDR3 is TGTGCCAGCAGCCCCGGGACAGATAGCAATCAGCCCCAGCATTTT.

The chain couples TRBV27 to TRBJ1-2; no firm D call. Trimming stripped 0 bases from V and 2 bases from J, with 10 bases between. In germline, CDR1 is MNHEY, CDR2 SMNVEV (reference sequence). The CDR3 spans 15 residues. The CDR3, as DNA: TGTGCCAGCAGTTTATCGTCCGGGTTCAACTATGGCTACACCTTC. Residues: CASSLSSGFNYGYTF.

The rearrangement uses TRBV7-9 and TRBJ2-7, with TRBD1 as a possible D gene (5 bases). This CDR3 region has 15 residues. Germline values: CDR1 SEHNR, CDR2 FQNEAQ (reference sequence). V lost 3 bases and J 2 bases, leaving 14 bases between the germline ends. Here the CDR3 reads CASSFVTGQTYEQYF. In nucleotides, the CDR3 is TGTGCCAGCAGCTTCGTCACAGGACAAACCTACGAGCAGTACTTC. Full variable domain (rest looked up from reference TRBV7-9 and TRBJ2-7): DTGVSQNPRHKITKRGQNVTFRCDPISEHNRLYWYRQTLGQGPEFLTYFQNEAQLEKSRLLSDRFSAERPKGSFSTLEIQRTEQGDSAMYLCASSFVTGQTYEQYFGPGTRLTVT.

In this sample, this clone turned up once. The V and J genes are TRBV6-1 and TRBJ2-3; 8 bases align to TRBD2. This CDR3 is built from 17 residues. J gave up 2 bases and V 2 bases, and 9 bases lay outside the gene matches. The germline gives CDR1 MNHNS, CDR2 SASEGT. CDR3 in amino acids: CASSEQPLAGLTDTQYF. DNA of the CDR3: TGTGCCAGCAGTGAACAACCCCTAGCGGGTCTCACAGATACGCAGTATTTT.

The chain carries TRBV9 and TRBJ2-5; 13 nucleotides match TRBD2. Germline V CDR1 and CDR2: SGDLS, YYNGEE. The CDR3 contains 16 residues. The V and J ends lost 4 bases and 5 bases, in that order; junction bases with no gene match: 8. The CDR3 DNA follows: TGTGCCAGCAGCCCTCGGACTAGCGGGAGAGGTGAGACCCAGTACTTC. This gives the protein CASSPRTSGRGETQYF.

This clone was detected only once. This chain connects TRBV6-5 to TRBJ2-5, with 7 bases that match TRBD1. The V gene end was trimmed by 7 bases and the J gene end by 4 bases; junction bases not matched to a gene: 12. The CDR3 is made up of 15 amino acids. In germline, CDR1 is MNHEY, CDR2 SVGAGI. Here the CDR3 DNA reads TGTGCCAGCACCCGAAAAGGGGGCAGGTTAGAGACCCAGTACTTC. It yields the protein CASTRKGGRLETQYF.

This clone was seen just once. The chain links TRBV28 to TRBJ1-2; 9 positions agree with TRBD1. The junction had 5 bases not matched to a gene; V was cut back by 4 bases and J by 2 bases. The CDR3 sequence is 15 residues long. Germline V lookup: CDR1 MDHEN, CDR2 SYDVKM. CDR3 sequence (DNA): TGTGCCAGCAGTTCATCCGGGACAGGGAACTATGGCTACACCTTC. This codes for CASSSSGTGNYGYTF.

The chain recombines TRBV9 with TRBJ1-2; TRBD1 agrees at 8 bases. The CDR3 runs to 15 residues. Germline CDR1 reads SGDLS; CDR2 reads YYNGEE. The ends lost 4 bases at V and 3 bases at J; junction bases unmatched: 8. CDR3: CASSPFIQGDYGYTF. The CDR3 nucleotides read TGTGCCAGCAGCCCATTTATACAGGGGGACTATGGCTACACCTTC.

The chain is built from TRBV2 and TRBJ2-5; perhaps TRBD2 as D (6 bases). V shed 8 bases and J shed 2 bases, with 12 bases lying between them. This CDR3 contains 13 residues. Germline V CDR1 and CDR2: SNHLY, FYNNEI. In DNA form, the CDR3 reads TGTGCCAGCGCCAGGGACTTTCAAGAGACCCAGTACTTC. Amino acid sequence: CASARDFQETQYF.

The chain combines TRBV2 with TRBJ2-2; TRBD1 might be the D (6 bases). The CDR3 runs 15 residues. In germline, CDR1 is SNHLY, CDR2 FYNNEI. Deletions cut 6 bases from V and 1 base from J, with 12 bases between. The chain's CDR3 is CASREDRLNTGELFF. The CDR3 nucleotides read TGTGCCAGCAGAGAGGACAGACTGAACACCGGGGAGCTGTTTTTT.

The chain employs TRBV6-1 and TRBJ2-5; TRBD2 agrees at 7 bases. The ends lost 2 bases at V and 1 base at J; junction bases unmatched: 4. The CDR3 length is 15 residues. From germline, CDR1 is MNHNS and CDR2 SASEGT. The CDR3 reads CASSELRGGQETQYF. CDR3 coding DNA: TGTGCCAGCAGTGAACTTCGCGGGGGCCAAGAGACCCAGTACTTC.

This chain joins TRBV27 and TRBJ2-7; 15 positions match TRBD2. From germline, CDR1 is MNHEY and CDR2 SMNVEV (reference sequence). This CDR3 contains 18 residues. V was clipped by 5 bases and J by 2 bases; unmatched bases: 10. The CDR3 here is CASSRSGLAGGPPYEQYF. CDR3 bases: TGTGCCAGCAGTAGATCGGGACTAGCGGGAGGCCCCCCCTACGAGCAGTACTTC.

The chain joins TRBV7-8 to TRBJ1-5, with 7 bases fitting TRBD1. The J segment lost 0 bases and the V segment lost 5 bases, leaving 4 bases of the junction unmatched. The CDR3 sequence is 15 residues long. Germline CDR1 and CDR2: SGHVS and FQNEAQ. In DNA form, the CDR3 reads TGTGCCAGCAGCCTGACAGGGAATAGCAATCAGCCCCAGCATTTT. Translation gives CASSLTGNSNQPQHF.

The genes are TRBV2 and TRBJ1-5; no reliable D call. V dropped 7 bases and J dropped 0 bases, with 13 bases sitting between them. Germline V gives CDR1 SNHLY, CDR2 FYNNEI. The CDR3 runs to 15 residues. The CDR3 DNA is TGTGCCAGCAAGAACAGACCGAATAGCAATCAGCCCCAGCATTTT. The encoded protein is CASKNRPNSNQPQHF.

The rearrangement uses TRBV30 and TRBJ1-1; 7 nucleotides match TRBD1. Germline-derived CDR1 and CDR2 are GTSNPN and SVGIG (reference sequence). J was trimmed by 1 base and V by 3 bases; bases with no gene match: 5. This CDR3 is 14 amino acids long. The CDR3: CAWRATGTNTEAFF. CDR3 sequence (DNA): TGTGCCTGGAGAGCGACAGGGACGAACACTGAAGCTTTCTTT.

The CDR3 sequence is CASSPGQAFSGNTIYF. CDR3 nucleotides: TGTGCCAGCAGCCCCGGACAGGCCTTCTCTGGAAACACCATATATTTT. This chain uses TRBV9 with TRBJ1-3; 7 bases are a match to TRBD1. The V gene end was trimmed by 4 bases and the J gene end by 0 bases; junction bases not matched to a gene: 7. The V gene's germline CDR1 is SGDLS and CDR2 YYNGEE. The CDR3 covers 16 residues.

The chain carries TRBV5-1 and TRBJ2-1; 8 nucleotides agree with TRBD2. This CDR3 has 15 amino acids. Germline-derived CDR1 and CDR2 are SGHRS and YFSETQ. Trimming at V came to 5 bases and at J to 0 bases, leaving 4 bases not matched to a gene. CDR3 sequence reads: CASSAGTSSYNEQFF. CDR3 sequence (DNA): TGCGCCAGCAGTGCCGGGACTAGCTCCTACAATGAGCAGTTCTTC.

The chain recombines TRBV7-3 with TRBJ2-1; possible D gene TRBD2, 6 bases. In germline, CDR1 is SGHTA, CDR2 FQGTGA. V was clipped by 5 bases and J by 3 bases, with 11 bases between them. There are 14 residues in the CDR3. The CDR3 loop is CASSPGLIYNEQFF. The CDR3 DNA sequence: TGTGCCAGCAGCCCCGGACTAATCTACAATGAGCAGTTCTTC. Full variable domain (missing parts from reference TRBV7-3 and TRBJ2-1): GAGVSQTPSNKVTEKGKYVELRCDPISGHTALYWYRQSLGQGPEFLIYFQGTGAADDSGLPNDRFFAVRPEGSVSTLKIQRTERGDSAVYLCASSPGLIYNEQFFGPGTRLTVL.

The chain joins TRBV6-6 to TRBJ2-2; D may be TRBD1 (5 bases). CDR3 length: 15 amino acids. Trimming shortened V by 2 bases and J by 2 bases, and 9 bases separated the two germline ends. In germline, CDR1 is MNHNY, CDR2 SVGAGI (reference sequence). In nucleotides, the CDR3 is TGTGCCAGCAGTTACGGGGCAGTAAACACCGGGGAGCTGTTTTTT. Translated, it gives CASSYGAVNTGELFF.

This chain uses TRBV27 with TRBJ1-1; a weak D match, TRBD1 (5 bases). Trimming pared 3 bases from V and 5 bases from J, leaving 16 bases between. Germline CDR1 MNHEY, CDR2 SMNVEV (reference sequence). The CDR3 extends over 15 amino acids. The CDR3 sequence: CASSFQGLEVTEAFF. The CDR3 DNA follows: TGTGCCAGCAGTTTTCAGGGTCTTGAGGTAACTGAAGCTTTCTTT.

V usage is TRBV27 and J usage is TRBJ1-1, with 8 bases fitting TRBD1. The CDR3 runs 15 residues. Germline V lookup: CDR1 MNHEY, CDR2 SMNVEV (reference sequence). Germline trimming cut 6 bases from V and 5 bases from J; bases unmatched to any gene: 11. CDR3 sequence reads: CASSQTQGAGTEAFF. CDR3 in DNA: TGTGCCAGCAGCCAAACGCAGGGGGCGGGGACTGAAGCTTTCTTT.

The chain combines TRBV4-2 with TRBJ2-1; 7 bases fit TRBD2. There are 16 residues in the CDR3. CDR1 and CDR2 from the germline V gene are LGHNA and YNFKEQ. V shed 4 bases and J 4 bases; nucleotides not matched to a gene: 10. The CDR3 reads CASSPQGRAGYNEQFF. DNA for the CDR3: TGTGCCAGCAGCCCCCAAGGGAGGGCCGGTTACAATGAGCAGTTCTTC.